One and the same sample provided the 25 T cell receptor beta chains below, sequenced in a study of blood T cell repertoires in COVID-19 (dated by TCRdb to the early 2020s). Receptors were amplified or captured by the immunoSEQ multiplex PCR assay. The clones in this table, taken by TCRdb from immuneACCESS, are in-frame only. Not every clone is retained; where verified, under half of the shortfall comes from an unresolved V gene, and the cause of the rest is unknown. This sample comprises 55,000 to 65,000 clones, roughly 84% of them detected only once. 10% to 13% of the sample is held by the ten biggest clonotypes. Material for sequencing was peripheral blood. Receptors were obtained from a man younger than 45 with COVID-19, enrolled during active disease.

V gene TRBV10-3 combines with J gene TRBJ2-5, with D possibly being TRBD1 (6 bases). The length of the CDR3 is 13 residues. Between the trimmed V and J ends, which lost 4 bases and 2 bases, there was a span of 8 bases. Looked up from germline, CDR1 is ENHRY and CDR2 is SYGVKD. This CDR3 is CAISGTVQETQYF. CDR3 bases: TGTGCCATCAGTGGGACAGTACAAGAGACCCAGTACTTC.

This clone showed up just a few times. The chain recombines TRBV6-4 with TRBJ2-1; 12 bases agree with TRBD2. CDR1 and CDR2 from the germline V gene are MRHNA and SNTAGT. The length of the CDR3 is 15 residues. Trimming removed 4 bases from V and 7 bases from J; junction bases left unmatched: 5. The CDR3 DNA follows: TGTGCCAGCAGTGGACTAGCGGGAGTCGGAAATGAGCAGTTCTTC. Its protein is CASSGLAGVGNEQFF.

The chain joins TRBV28 to TRBJ2-1, with 8 bases that match TRBD2. This CDR3 has 16 amino acids. V shed 3 bases and J 6 bases; nucleotides not matched to a gene: 10. Germline V gives CDR1 MDHEN, CDR2 SYDVKM. The CDR3 DNA sequence: TGTGCCAGCAGTTTGGCCCCCGGGACTAGTCTCAATGAGCAGTTCTTC. As protein: CASSLAPGTSLNEQFF.

This clone was detected many times. The chain couples TRBV6-4 to TRBJ2-3, with 10 nucleotides matching TRBD2. The CDR3 sequence is 16 residues long. The trim removed 2 bases at V and 0 bases at J, leaving 2 bases unmatched. Germline V gene lookup returns CDR1 MRHNA and CDR2 SNTAGT. The CDR3 sequence is CASSDGTSDSTDTQYF. The CDR3, as DNA: TGTGCCAGCAGTGACGGGACTAGCGATAGCACAGATACGCAGTATTTT.

CDR3 loop: CASSPTGGNTGELFF. DNA for the CDR3: TGTGCCAGCAGCCCTACAGGGGGGAACACCGGGGAGCTGTTTTTT. The rearrangement links TRBV13 to TRBJ2-2; 8 nucleotides align to TRBD1. The V gene's germline CDR1 is PRHDT and CDR2 FYEKMQ (reference sequence). The junction had 3 bases not matched to a gene; V was cut back by 5 bases and J by 1 base. This CDR3 comprises 15 residues.

The rearrangement uses TRBV6-2 or TRBV6-3 and TRBJ2-5; the match to TRBD2 covers 8 bases. V lost 2 bases and J lost 5; bases outside the gene matches: 7. Germline values: CDR1 MNHEY, CDR2 SVGEGT. The CDR3 is 15 amino acids. CDR3 coding DNA: TGTGCCAGCAGTTACCCTGCGGGGGGCACGGAGACCCAGTACTTC. Protein sequence: CASSYPAGGTETQYF.

The rearrangement links TRBV5-1 to TRBJ2-3, with 13 bases lining up with TRBD2. CDR1 and CDR2 (germline): SGHRS, YFSETQ. Germline trimming cut 4 bases from V and 4 bases from J; bases unmatched to any gene: 12. The CDR3 extends over 18 amino acids. The CDR3 bases are TGCGCCAGCAGCCCCCAGAGGACTAGCGGGAGTTTAGCAGATACGCAGTATTTT. It encodes CASSPQRTSGSLADTQYF.

A single count supports this clone. The chain is built from TRBV28 and TRBJ1-1, with a possible D match to TRBD1 (5 bases). The germline CDR1 and CDR2 sequences are MDHEN and SYDVKM. This CDR3 has 14 amino acids. The ends were cut back, 7 bases at V and 0 bases at J, with 12 bases in the middle. The CDR3 loop reads CASTVTRVNTEAFF. As DNA, the CDR3 is TGTGCCAGCACCGTAACCAGGGTGAACACTGAAGCTTTCTTT.

The chain combines TRBV4-1 with TRBJ2-1; 12 bases align to TRBD2. CDR3 length: 17 amino acids. Germline V gene data show CDR1 as MGHRA and CDR2 as YSYEKL. The trim removed 4 bases at V and 6 bases at J, leaving 10 bases unmatched. The CDR3 region is CASSRVKTSGRINEQFF. CDR3 DNA: TGCGCCAGCAGCCGAGTTAAGACTAGCGGGAGAATCAATGAGCAGTTCTTC.

The CDR3 is CASTPRTGSGVDEQYF. The CDR3, as DNA: TGTGCCAGCACCCCCCGAACCGGATCGGGGGTAGACGAGCAGTACTTC. This chain uses TRBV5-4 with TRBJ2-7; possibly TRBD2 for D (6 bases). Germline-derived CDR1 and CDR2 are SGHNT and YYREEE (reference sequence). There are 16 residues in the CDR3. The V gene lost 6 bases and the J gene lost 5 bases, with 24 bases spanning the gap.

V usage is TRBV5-1 and J usage is TRBJ2-3, with D perhaps matching TRBD2 (5 bases). This CDR3 is 17 amino acids long. Trimming removed 0 bases at V and 3 bases at J, with 17 bases between. The germline CDR1 and CDR2 sequences are SGHRS and YFSETQ. The CDR3 DNA is TGCGCCAGCAGCTTGGCCTTTTCCCACGAGGGTACAGATACGCAGTATTTT. It translates to CASSLAFSHEGTDTQYF.

V gene TRBV6-5 combines with J gene TRBJ1-4; 9 bases are shared with TRBD1. CDR1 MNHEY and CDR2 SVGAGI come from the germline V gene. CDR3 length: 15 amino acids. The V gene end was trimmed by 6 bases and the J gene end by 8 bases; junction bases not matched to a gene: 10. The CDR3 DNA reads as TGTGCCAGCAGGGACAGGGGTCTAGGAGGGGAAAAACTGTTTTTT. Translating it yields CASRDRGLGGEKLFF.

Here the CDR3 DNA reads TGTGCCAGCAGTGAATATGGGGGGACAGGGTCCACTGAAGCTTTCTTT. It specifies CASSEYGGTGSTEAFF. This rearrangement joins TRBV6-1 to TRBJ1-1, with 9 bases identical to TRBD1. V was pared by 2 bases and J by 4 bases, with 8 bases of the junction left unmatched. The length of the CDR3 is 16 residues. Germline loops: CDR1 MNHNS, CDR2 SASEGT.

The chain uses TRBV29-1 and TRBJ1-4, with 11 positions matching TRBD1. The CDR3 spans 16 residues. Losses at the gene ends were 6 bases for V and 2 bases for J; bases not matched to a gene: 8. Germline V CDR1 and CDR2: SQVTM, ANQGSEA. The CDR3 loop reads CSVRTGTGGTNEKLFF. The CDR3 nucleotides are TGCAGCGTGCGGACCGGGACAGGGGGGACTAATGAAAAACTGTTTTTT.

This sequence joins TRBV28 and TRBJ1-1, with TRBD1 matching 8 bases. The CDR3 totals 12 residues. Germline loops: CDR1 MDHEN, CDR2 SYDVKM. Trimming at V came to 6 bases and at J to 4 bases, leaving 1 base not matched to a gene. The CDR3 DNA reads as TGTGCCAGCAGCGGACAGGGCACTGAAGCTTTCTTT. Its translation is CASSGQGTEAFF.

This chain joins TRBV6-2 or TRBV6-3 and TRBJ2-3; D gene ambiguous. Germline CDR1 is MNHEY and CDR2 is SVGEGT. Trimming stripped 4 bases from V and 0 bases from J, with 8 bases between. The CDR3 length is 14 residues. Here the CDR3 reads CASSSPSSTDTQYF. The CDR3 coding sequence is TGTGCCAGCAGTTCCCCTTCTAGCACAGATACGCAGTATTTT.

CDR3 nucleotides: TGTGCCAGCAGTGGGGGAGGGATTGGCACTGAAGCTTTCTTT. Translation: CASSGGGIGTEAFF. The V and J genes are TRBV7-2 and TRBJ1-1; maybe TRBD1 (5 bases). Per the germline V gene, CDR1 is SGHTA and CDR2 is FQGNSA. The CDR3 runs 14 residues. V dropped 6 bases and J dropped 4 bases, with 15 bases sitting between them.

V and J are TRBV18 and TRBJ2-2; TRBD2 aligns across 9 bases. V lost 0 bases, J lost 1 base, and 3 bases stayed unmatched. CDR1 and CDR2 (germline): KGHSH, LQKENI. The CDR3 covers 17 residues. The CDR3 region is CASSPPSGGLNTGELFF. CDR3 DNA: TGTGCCAGCTCACCACCTAGCGGGGGATTGAACACCGGGGAGCTGTTTTTT.

This sequence joins TRBV19 and TRBJ1-3; D call uncertain. Germline assignment: CDR1 LNHDA and CDR2 SQIVND (reference sequence). The length of the CDR3 is 14 residues. Trimming pared 5 bases from V and 0 bases from J, leaving 8 bases between. The CDR3 sequence is CASSPGNSGNTIYF. CDR3 DNA: TGTGCCAGTAGTCCAGGAAACTCTGGAAACACCATATATTTT. Filled out from reference TRBV19 and TRBJ1-3, the complete variable domain reads DGGITQSPKYLFRKEGQNVTLSCEQNLNHDAMYWYRQDPGQGLRLIYYSQIVNDFQKGDIAEGYSVSREKKESFPLTVTSAQKNPTAFYLCASSPGNSGNTIYFGEGSWLTVV.

This chain connects TRBV19 to TRBJ2-1; D might be TRBD1 (5 bases). CDR1 is LNHDA, CDR2 SQIVND, per germline (reference sequence). The CDR3 is 11 residues long. Deletions cut 3 bases from V and 15 bases from J, with 12 bases between. The CDR3, as DNA: TGTGCCAGTAGTATGAGGAAAGGGGTGTTCTTC. This codes for CASSMRKGVFF. The complete variable domain, with remaining parts taken from reference TRBV19 and TRBJ2-1, reads DGGITQSPKYLFRKEGQNVTLSCEQNLNHDAMYWYRQDPGQGLRLIYYSQIVNDFQKGDIAEGYSVSREKKESFPLTVTSAQKNPTAFYLCASSMRKGVFFGPGTRLTVL.

This sequence joins TRBV2 and TRBJ2-1, with 9 positions matching TRBD2. V lost 0 bases and J lost 5; bases outside the gene matches: 8. The CDR3 covers 17 residues. The V gene's germline CDR1 is SNHLY and CDR2 FYNNEI. The CDR3 sequence is CASSEAQTGLANNEQFF. In nucleotides, the CDR3 is TGTGCCAGCAGTGAAGCACAGACTGGACTAGCGAACAATGAGCAGTTCTTC.

The chain links TRBV6-1 to TRBJ2-7; weak D call: TRBD1 (7 bases). The CDR3 spans 15 residues. V was shortened by 2 bases and J by 5 bases, with 16 bases between the two germline ends. Germline CDR1 is MNHNS and CDR2 is SASEGT. As DNA, the CDR3 is TGTGCCAGCAGTGAACAGGGGGGTGGGGTCCACGAGCAGTACTTC. Translating gives CASSEQGGGVHEQYF.

V is TRBV2 and J is TRBJ2-6, with D uncertain. There are 16 residues in the CDR3. Trimming pared 7 bases from V and 0 bases from J, leaving 13 bases between. The germline CDR1 and CDR2 sequences are SNHLY and FYNNEI. CDR3: CASTIRGLSGANVLTF. The DNA of the CDR3 is TGTGCCAGCACCATACGAGGCCTCTCTGGGGCCAACGTCCTGACTTTC.

The chain joins TRBV28 to TRBJ1-1; D is unresolved. Germline CDR1 is MDHEN and CDR2 is SYDVKM. The germline V and J ends were trimmed by 6 bases and 2 bases, with 4 bases remaining between them. The CDR3 is 11 residues long. CDR3 region: CASSGNTEAFF. DNA for the CDR3: TGTGCCAGCAGCGGTAACACTGAAGCTTTCTTT.

This chain connects TRBV25-1 to TRBJ2-7, with 8 positions matching TRBD1. V dropped 6 bases and J dropped 6; count of bases not matched to a gene: 19. This CDR3 spans 17 amino acids. The germline V gene has CDR1 MGHDK and CDR2 SYGVNS. The CDR3 bases are TGTGCCAGCAGATTTTCTCTGACAGGGGATGGGTTCGGCGAGCAGTACTTC. Protein sequence: CASRFSLTGDGFGEQYF.